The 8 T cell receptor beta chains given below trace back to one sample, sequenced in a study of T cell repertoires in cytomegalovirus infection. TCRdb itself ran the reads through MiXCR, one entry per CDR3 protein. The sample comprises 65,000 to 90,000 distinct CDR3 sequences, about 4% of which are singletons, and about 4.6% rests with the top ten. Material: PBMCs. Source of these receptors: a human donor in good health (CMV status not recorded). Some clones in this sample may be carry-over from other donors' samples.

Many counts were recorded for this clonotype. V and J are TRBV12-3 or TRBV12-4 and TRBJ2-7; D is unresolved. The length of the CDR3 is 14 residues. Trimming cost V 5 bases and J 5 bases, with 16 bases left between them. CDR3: CASSDTSPRHEQYF. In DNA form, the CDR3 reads TGTGCCAGCAGTGATACCTCGCCCCGACACGAGCAGTACTTC.

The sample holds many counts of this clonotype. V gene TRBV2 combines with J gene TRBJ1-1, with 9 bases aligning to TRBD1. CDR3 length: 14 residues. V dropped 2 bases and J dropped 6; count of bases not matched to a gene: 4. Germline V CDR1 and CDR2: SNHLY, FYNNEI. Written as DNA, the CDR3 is TGTGCCAGCAGTGAATGGACAGGGGAGTCTGAAGCTTTCTTT. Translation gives CASSEWTGESEAFF. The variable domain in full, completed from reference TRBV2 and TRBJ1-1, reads EPEVTQTPSHQVTQMGQEVILRCVPISNHLYFYWYRQILGQKVEFLVSFYNNEISEKSEIFDDQFSVERPDGSNFTLKIRSTKLEDSAMYFCASSEWTGESEAFFGQGTRLTVV.

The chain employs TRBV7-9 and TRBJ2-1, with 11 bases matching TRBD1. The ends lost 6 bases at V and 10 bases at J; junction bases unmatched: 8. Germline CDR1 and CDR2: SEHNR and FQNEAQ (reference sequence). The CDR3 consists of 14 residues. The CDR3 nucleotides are TGTGCCAGCAGACCCGGACAGGGGGCGTGGGAGCAGTTCTTC. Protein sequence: CASRPGQGAWEQFF. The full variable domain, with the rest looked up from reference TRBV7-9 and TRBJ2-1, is DTGVSQNPRHKITKRGQNVTFRCDPISEHNRLYWYRQTLGQGPEFLTYFQNEAQLEKSRLLSDRFSAERPKGSFSTLEIQRTEQGDSAMYLCASRPGQGAWEQFFGPGTRLTVL.

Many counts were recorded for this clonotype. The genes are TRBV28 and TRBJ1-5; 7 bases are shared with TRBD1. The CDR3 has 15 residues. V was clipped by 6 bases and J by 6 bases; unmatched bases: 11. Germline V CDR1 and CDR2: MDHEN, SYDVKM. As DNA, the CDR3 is TGTGCCAGCAGGAGTCAGGGGGGCGTTATTCAGCCCCAGCATTTT. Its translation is CASRSQGGVIQPQHF.

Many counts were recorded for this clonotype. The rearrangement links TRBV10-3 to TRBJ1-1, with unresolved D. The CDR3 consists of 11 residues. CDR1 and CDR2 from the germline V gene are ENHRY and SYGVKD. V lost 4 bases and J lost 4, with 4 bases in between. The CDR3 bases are TGTGCCATCAGTGGGACCACTGAAGCTTTCTTT. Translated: CAISGTTEAFF.

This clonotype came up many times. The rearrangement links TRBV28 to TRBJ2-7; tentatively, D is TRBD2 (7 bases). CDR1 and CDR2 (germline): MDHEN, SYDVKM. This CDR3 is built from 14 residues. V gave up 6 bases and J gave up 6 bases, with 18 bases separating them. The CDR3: CASSVHQRGAEQYF. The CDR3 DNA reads TGTGCCAGCAGCGTGCATCAACGGGGGGCCGAGCAGTACTTC. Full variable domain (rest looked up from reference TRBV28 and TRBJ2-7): DVKVTQSSRYLVKRTGEKVFLECVQDMDHENMFWYRQDPGLGLRLIYFSYDVKMKEKGDIPEGYSVSREKKERFSLILESASTNQTSMYLCASSVHQRGAEQYFGPGTRLTVT.

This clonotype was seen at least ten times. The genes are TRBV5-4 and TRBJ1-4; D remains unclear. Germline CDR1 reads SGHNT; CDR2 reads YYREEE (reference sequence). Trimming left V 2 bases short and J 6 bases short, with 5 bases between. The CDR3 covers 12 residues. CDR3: CASSFKDEKLFF. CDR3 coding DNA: TGTGCCAGCAGCTTTAAGGATGAAAAACTGTTTTTT.

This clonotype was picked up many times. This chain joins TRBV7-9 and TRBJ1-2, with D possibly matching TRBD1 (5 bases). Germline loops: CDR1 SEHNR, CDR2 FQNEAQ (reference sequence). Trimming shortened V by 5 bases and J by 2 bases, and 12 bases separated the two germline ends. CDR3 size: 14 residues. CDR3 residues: CASSRGVENYGYTF. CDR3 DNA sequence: TGTGCCAGCAGCCGAGGGGTAGAGAACTATGGCTACACCTTC.